The 29 T cell receptor beta chains below come from one sample, sequenced in a study of vaccination effects on CD4 cells after COVID-19 (dated by TCRdb to between 2022 and 2023). After approximately 11 days of culture, CD4+ T cells were isolated with the EasySep CD4+ T cell isolation kit. Participants received two doses of either the BNT162b2 or the mRNA-1273 mRNA SARS-CoV-2 vaccine. Their antigens are not known. Library preparation employed the immunoSEQ multiplex PCR assay. TCRdb took over this immuneACCESS table, retaining in-frame rearrangements with V and J assigned. Such tables are incomplete; in checked studies, under half of the missing clones stem from an unresolved V gene, and the remainder is unexplained. The sample table contains about 57,000 clones; only one count was recorded for 78% of them. 4.3% of the sample is taken by the ten largest. Material: CD4+ T cells from PBMCs cultured without peptide, obtained after COVID-19 vaccination. The receptors were gathered from a human donor who received a COVID-19 vaccine.

This clone has just one count. The chain uses TRBV5-1 and TRBJ1-2; the D gene is possibly TRBD1 (5 bases). Germline V gene lookup returns CDR1 SGHRS and CDR2 YFSETQ. The CDR3 is 13 amino acids. Trimming took off 7 bases at V and 7 bases at J, with 17 bases between the two ends. In DNA, the CDR3 is TGCGCCAGCTCTCTGGCGGGGACTGGTGGCTACACCTTC. Amino acids: CASSLAGTGGYTF.

The chain is built from TRBV6-5 and TRBJ2-7; no firm D call. Per germline, CDR1 MNHEY and CDR2 SVGAGI. The CDR3 totals 12 residues. Trimming pared 7 bases from V and 2 bases from J, leaving 9 bases between. CDR3 in amino acids: CASINNAYEQYF. In DNA form, the CDR3 reads TGTGCCAGCATCAACAACGCCTACGAGCAGTACTTC.

The DNA for the CDR3 is TGTGCCAGCAGCCCCCCCGGGACTAGCACAGATACGCAGTATTTT. This translates into CASSPPGTSTDTQYF. The chain couples TRBV27 to TRBJ2-3; D perhaps matches TRBD2 (6 bases). From germline, CDR1 is MNHEY and CDR2 SMNVEV (reference sequence). Deletions cut 6 bases from V and 0 bases from J, with 13 bases between. The CDR3 is 15 amino acids.

The J gene is TRBJ1-2, the V gene TRBV4-2, with 8 bases aligning to TRBD1. The CDR3 contains 16 residues. Trimming took 4 bases from V and 4 from J; bases not matched to a gene: 11. The germline V gene encodes CDR1 LGHNA and CDR2 YNFKEQ. As DNA, the CDR3 is TGTGCCAGCAGCCTTAACCAGGGGGCCAGTCGCTATGGCTACACCTTC. Translating gives CASSLNQGASRYGYTF.

V is TRBV7-2 and J is TRBJ2-7; 7 positions agree with TRBD2. The V and J ends lost 0 bases and 1 base, in that order; junction bases with no gene match: 3. CDR3 length: 15 amino acids. Per the germline V gene, CDR1 is SGHTA and CDR2 is FQGNSA. In nucleotides, the CDR3 is TGTGCCAGCAGCTTAGCGGGAGGGTTTTCCTACGAGCAGTACTTC. This sequence encodes CASSLAGGFSYEQYF.

The chain recombines TRBV5-1 with TRBJ2-5, with 8 bases matching TRBD2. The CDR3 runs to 14 residues. CDR1 SGHRS and CDR2 YFSETQ come from the germline V gene. The ends lost 4 bases at V and 5 bases at J; junction bases unmatched: 7. CDR3 sequence reads: CASSRGLVGETQYF. The CDR3 coding sequence is TGCGCCAGCAGCAGGGGACTAGTTGGGGAGACCCAGTACTTC.

V is TRBV5-4 and J is TRBJ1-1; unclear D gene. This CDR3 region has 14 residues. V was trimmed by 2 bases and J by 1 base, leaving 9 bases between them. Per germline, CDR1 SGHNT and CDR2 YYREEE (reference sequence). The CDR3 region is CASSLAGRNTEAFF. The CDR3 region has the DNA TGTGCCAGCAGCTTAGCCGGGAGGAACACTGAAGCTTTCTTT.

The chain joins TRBV13 to TRBJ1-1, with a weak D call TRBD1 (5 bases). Germline values: CDR1 PRHDT, CDR2 FYEKMQ (reference sequence). The CDR3 runs to 17 residues. The V gene lost 1 base and the J gene lost 6 bases, with 21 bases spanning the gap. The CDR3, as DNA: TGTGCCAGCAGCTTAGAGAGACTAACTAGGGGTTCCGCTGAAGCTTTCTTT. Translating gives CASSLERLTRGSAEAFF. Complete variable domain (other parts from reference TRBV13 and TRBJ1-1): AAGVIQSPRHLIKEKRETATLKCYPIPRHDTVYWYQQGPGQDPQFLISFYEKMQSDKGSIPDRFSAQQFSDYHSELNMSSLELGDSALYFCASSLERLTRGSAEAFFGQGTRLTVV.

The DNA of the CDR3 is TGCGCCAGCAGCCAAGCGGCACTAGCGGGCTACGGAGGGGCTTACGAGCAGTACTTC. It yields the protein CASSQAALAGYGGAYEQYF. The V and J genes are TRBV4-1 and TRBJ2-7; 9 bases fit TRBD2. The CDR3 spans 19 residues. V trimming: 1 base; J trimming: 4 bases; junction bases outside the gene matches: 17. Germline V CDR1 and CDR2: MGHRA, YSYEKL.

V is TRBV28 and J is TRBJ2-7; TRBD2 might be the D (6 bases). This CDR3 comprises 15 residues. Germline V gene lookup returns CDR1 MDHEN and CDR2 SYDVKM. With 5 bases removed from V and 5 bases from J, the gap between germline ends came to 19 bases. The CDR3 loop reads CASSPSAGSQNEQYF. For the CDR3, the DNA is TGTGCCAGCAGTCCCTCGGCGGGATCGCAAAACGAGCAGTACTTC.

The chain links TRBV18 to TRBJ2-3; D not resolved. Germline assignment: CDR1 KGHSH and CDR2 LQKENI. Trimming removed 6 bases from V and 2 bases from J, with 24 bases in between. The CDR3 contains 18 residues. The CDR3 loop is CASSPSNAPLAATDTQYF. The CDR3 DNA follows: TGTGCCAGCTCCCCCTCAAACGCCCCTTTGGCCGCCACAGATACGCAGTATTTT.

This clone showed up just once. The gene calls are TRBV14 and TRBJ2-1; possibly TRBD1 for D (5 bases). Germline V gene lookup returns CDR1 SGHDN and CDR2 FVKESK. CDR3 length: 13 residues. Trimming removed 3 bases from V and 12 bases from J, with 15 bases in between. CDR3 sequence: CASSQNLDSLQFF. The CDR3 DNA sequence: TGTGCCAGCAGCCAGAATCTTGACAGTCTGCAGTTCTTC.

This clone was picked up a small number of times. J is TRBJ1-5 and V is TRBV2; D perhaps matches TRBD1 (5 bases). The CDR3 runs to 16 residues. The germline V and J ends were trimmed by 6 bases and 7 bases, with 22 bases remaining between them. The V gene's germline CDR1 is SNHLY and CDR2 FYNNEI. The DNA of the CDR3 is TGTGCCAGCAGGGCTACCGGGACCCTGGTCGACCAGCCCCAGCATTTT. Translated, it gives CASRATGTLVDQPQHF.

The rearrangement links TRBV12-3 or TRBV12-4 to TRBJ1-4; D call uncertain. The germline V and J ends were trimmed by 3 bases and 10 bases, with 12 bases remaining between them. This CDR3 has 13 residues. CDR3 loop: CASSLPERGKLFF. The DNA for the CDR3 is TGTGCCAGCAGTTTGCCCGAACGTGGAAAACTGTTTTTT.

The chain has TRBV7-8 and TRBJ1-6; 7 bases match TRBD1. V trimming: 1 base; J trimming: 4 bases; junction bases outside the gene matches: 4. Germline CDR1 and CDR2: SGHVS and FQNEAQ. This CDR3 spans 16 amino acids. The CDR3 here is CASSLVGGLYNSPLHF. The CDR3 DNA is TGTGCCAGCAGCTTAGTAGGGGGCCTTTATAATTCACCCCTCCACTTT.

On this clone itself: Additional DNA sequences in this sample encode the identical CDR3. This sequence joins TRBV18 and TRBJ1-2; D is perhaps TRBD1 (5 bases). This CDR3 region has 13 residues. Germline lookup yields CDR1 KGHSH and CDR2 LQKENI. V lost 2 bases and J lost 7, with 11 bases in between. This chain's CDR3 is CASSPGQGGGYTF. The CDR3 region has the DNA TGTGCCAGCTCACCAGGCCAGGGTGGTGGCTACACCTTC.

The V gene is TRBV7-2, the J gene TRBJ1-5; a possible D gene is TRBD1 (6 bases). V was pared by 5 bases and J by 7 bases, with 18 bases between. Germline assignment: CDR1 SGHTA and CDR2 FQGNSA. This CDR3 has 15 amino acids. CDR3 loop: CASSQSPGVGQPQHF. CDR3 nucleotide sequence: TGTGCCAGCAGCCAGAGTCCAGGGGTCGGGCAGCCCCAGCATTTT. Combining the CDR3 with reference TRBV7-2 and TRBJ1-5 gives the whole variable domain GAGVSQSPSNKVTEKGKDVELRCDPISGHTALYWYRQSLGQGLEFLIYFQGNSAPDKSGLPSDRFSAERTGGSVSTLTIQRTQQEDSAVYLCASSQSPGVGQPQHFGDGTRLSIL.

The gene calls are TRBV30 and TRBJ1-2; TRBD1 agrees at 11 bases. The CDR3 spans 14 residues. The germline CDR1 and CDR2 sequences are GTSNPN and SVGIG (reference sequence). Trimming took 3 bases from V and 5 from J; bases not matched to a gene: 5. The CDR3 nucleotides are TGTGCCTGGAGCCGGACAGGGGGCCCTTATGGCTACACCTTC. This codes for CAWSRTGGPYGYTF.

The genes are TRBV6-5 and TRBJ2-7, with 9 nucleotides matching TRBD1. Germline V gene data show CDR1 as MNHEY and CDR2 as SVGAGI. Trimming took 5 bases from V and 2 from J; bases not matched to a gene: 4. This CDR3 is built from 14 residues. CDR3 region: CASSNRQGAYEQYF. The CDR3 DNA reads as TGTGCCAGCAGTAACCGACAGGGGGCCTACGAGCAGTACTTC.

The chain uses TRBV3-1 (or the pseudogene TRBV3-2) and TRBJ2-1, with a possible D match to TRBD2 (5 bases). Trimming shortened V by 1 base and J by 6 bases, and 7 bases separated the two germline ends. Germline V lookup: CDR1 LGHDT, CDR2 YNNKEL (reference sequence). The length of the CDR3 is 13 residues. CDR3 nucleotides: TGTGCCAGCAGCCAAGCGGCGGGCAATGAGCAGTTCTTC. Its protein product is CASSQAAGNEQFF.

V and J are TRBV15 and TRBJ1-5; unclear D gene. CDR1 and CDR2 (germline): LNHNV, YYDKDF (reference sequence). The ends were cut back, 0 bases at V and 6 bases at J, with 9 bases in the middle. The CDR3 spans 14 residues. The CDR3 bases are TGTGCCACCAGCAGAGATCTGGAAACTCAGCCCCAGCATTTT. It specifies CATSRDLETQPQHF.

The chain couples TRBV11-3 to TRBJ2-3; TRBD1 agrees at 7 bases. Germline loops: CDR1 SGHNT, CDR2 YENEEA. The junction had 5 bases not matched to a gene; V was cut back by 4 bases and J by 4 bases. The CDR3 extends over 14 amino acids. CDR3 protein: CASSSHRGADTQYF. CDR3 DNA: TGTGCCAGCAGCTCCCACAGGGGCGCAGATACGCAGTATTTT. The full variable domain, rest sourced from reference TRBV11-3 and TRBJ2-3, is EAGVVQSPRYKIIEKKQPVAFWCNPISGHNTLYWYLQNLGQGPELLIRYENEEAVDDSQLPKDRFSAERLKGVDSTLKIQPAELGDSAVYLCASSSHRGADTQYFGPGTRLTVL.

The J gene is TRBJ1-6, the V gene TRBV30, with D perhaps TRBD1 (5 bases). V was clipped by 3 bases and J by 14 bases, with 17 bases between them. Per the germline V gene, CDR1 is GTSNPN and CDR2 is SVGIG (reference sequence). The CDR3 covers 13 residues. CDR3 nucleotides: TGTGCCTGGAGCCACTCCCTGGGGGAAGCCCTCCACTTT. Protein product: CAWSHSLGEALHF.

The genes are TRBV28 and TRBJ1-1; TRBD1 is a possible D gene (6 bases). Germline CDR1 MDHEN, CDR2 SYDVKM. The CDR3 runs 17 residues. With 5 bases removed from V and 0 bases from J, the gap between germline ends came to 19 bases. This CDR3 reads CASSGPGTPNMNTEAFF. Here the CDR3 DNA reads TGTGCCAGCAGTGGGCCCGGGACACCAAACATGAACACTGAAGCTTTCTTT. Combining the CDR3 with reference TRBV28 and TRBJ1-1 gives the whole variable domain DVKVTQSSRYLVKRTGEKVFLECVQDMDHENMFWYRQDPGLGLRLIYFSYDVKMKEKGDIPEGYSVSREKKERFSLILESASTNQTSMYLCASSGPGTPNMNTEAFFGQGTRLTVV.

This clone rates as medium-sized (0.01 to 0.1%). This chain uses TRBV30 with TRBJ1-4; 10 bases agree with TRBD1. J lost 8 bases, V lost 7 bases, and 16 bases had no gene match. The CDR3 runs 16 residues. Per the germline V gene, CDR1 is GTSNPN and CDR2 is SVGIG (reference sequence). The CDR3 here is CASRESTGGWGEKLFF. For the CDR3, the DNA is TGTGCCTCACGTGAATCGACAGGGGGCTGGGGAGAAAAACTGTTTTTT.

J is TRBJ2-1 and V is TRBV2; a weak D match, TRBD1 (6 bases). The length of the CDR3 is 12 residues. CDR1 and CDR2 (germline): SNHLY, FYNNEI. Trimming took 4 bases from V and 9 from J, leaving 10 bases between them. This CDR3 reads CASSAGVGEQFF. DNA for the CDR3: TGTGCCAGCAGTGCAGGGGTGGGTGAGCAGTTCTTC.

The chain is built from TRBV5-6 and TRBJ1-2; 8 bases map to TRBD1. The germline CDR1 and CDR2 sequences are SGHDT and YYEEEE. The CDR3 sequence is 15 residues long. V dropped 3 bases and J dropped 3; count of bases not matched to a gene: 7. The CDR3 sequence is CASSSGQAIHYGYTF. CDR3 in DNA: TGTGCCAGCAGCTCGGGACAGGCAATCCACTATGGCTACACCTTC.

The J gene is TRBJ1-4, the V gene TRBV11-2; D remains unclear. Germline CDR1 and CDR2: SGHAT and FQNNGV. The CDR3 length is 13 residues. V lost 3 bases and J 8 bases, leaving 10 bases between the germline ends. CDR3 residues: CASSLGAKEKLFF. The CDR3 DNA reads TGTGCCAGCAGCTTGGGCGCGAAAGAAAAACTGTTTTTT.

A word on this clone: A junction end diverges from the germline sequence, so it may reflect a read error. This chain uses TRBV2 with TRBJ1-5; possibly TRBD1 for D (5 bases). Germline V gives CDR1 SNHLY, CDR2 FYNNEI. This CDR3 is 16 amino acids long. This CDR3 reads CASSEARSRTGSGVYF. The CDR3 DNA is TGTGCCAGCAGTGAAGCGCGAAGCAGAACAGGTTCAGGAGTGTATTTT. Based on the CDR3 plus reference TRBV2 and TRBJ1-5, the full variable domain is EPEVTQTPSHQVTQMGQEVILRCVPISNHLYFYWYRQILGQKVEFLVSFYNNEISEKSEIFDDQFSVERPDGSNFTLKIRSTKLEDSAMYFCASSEARSRTGSGVYFGDGTRLSIL.